This TCR beta chain is drawn from a study of beta chain features in type 1 diabetes. General observations from the study: Shortening that was moderate but significant affected the TCRB CDR3s of Type 1 diabetes patients in all four CD4+ subsets. Patients' naive, central memory and regulatory TCRB repertoires appeared more alike than those of healthy donors.

This CDR3 is 18 amino acids long. V shed 3 bases and J 0 bases; nucleotides not matched to a gene: 10. From germline, CDR1 is LNHDA and CDR2 SQIVND (reference sequence). In regard to this clone: Its antigen is undetermined.

Expressed TCRB transcripts got sequenced, as all isolated RNA was reverse transcribed. Reads from naive, central memory and regulatory T cell samples averaged roughly 3.3 million. Data came from immunoSEQ multiplex PCR; TCRdb stores just in-frame clones and leaves some out. The data contain roughly 280,000 clones, 20% to 25% of them singletons. This chain links TRBV19 with TRBJ2-1, with TRBD2 identical over 8 bases. Material for sequencing was naive CD4+ T cells from blood. The sequence was obtained from a young woman with type 1 diabetes. The CDR3 bases are TGTGCCAGTAGTATTAGACTAGCGCAAATCGGCTCCTACAATGAGCAGTTCTTC. This gives the protein CASSIRLAQIGSYNEQFF.